This entry lists 21 T cell receptor beta chains sequenced from one sample in a study of T cell changes during pregnancy in multiple sclerosis. The table came from immunoSEQ multiplex PCR; TCRdb's copy has only in-frame clones and leaves some out. The table records some 64,000 clones, just under 90% of them present only once. Here the sequenced sample was peripheral blood, taken in the first trimester of pregnancy. These receptors were taken from a female donor in good health, enrolled as a control in a pregnancy study.

This chain links TRBV2 with TRBJ2-3, with 10 nucleotides matching TRBD2. The V segment lost 6 bases and the J segment 2 bases; nucleotides outside the gene matches: 5. This CDR3 is built from 15 residues. The germline V gene encodes CDR1 SNHLY and CDR2 FYNNEI. This chain's CDR3 is CASSFSGGPTDTQYF. DNA for the CDR3: TGTGCCAGCAGCTTTAGCGGGGGGCCCACAGATACGCAGTATTTT.

The chain has TRBV27 and TRBJ2-5, with D possibly TRBD1 on 5 matching bases. The germline V gene has CDR1 MNHEY and CDR2 SMNVEV (reference sequence). The length of the CDR3 is 13 residues. Trimming stripped 4 bases from V and 7 bases from J, with 13 bases between. The CDR3 bases are TGTGCCAGCAGTTCCGGGCAGGGTGGGACCCAGTACTTC. Amino acids: CASSSGQGGTQYF.

This clone was detected only a few times. V and J are TRBV4-2 and TRBJ1-2, with TRBD1 matching over 9 bases. Germline V gives CDR1 LGHNA, CDR2 YNFKEQ. J gave up 3 bases and V 3 bases, and 11 bases lay outside the gene matches. The CDR3 spans 17 residues. The CDR3 region has the DNA TGTGCCAGCAGCCAGGAAAGGTCGGGACAGGGAGACTATGGCTACACCTTC. Encoded protein: CASSQERSGQGDYGYTF.

The chain joins TRBV29-1 to TRBJ1-5; a weak D match, TRBD1 (5 bases). This CDR3 is 12 amino acids long. Germline CDR1 reads SQVTM; CDR2 reads ANQGSEA. Trimming cost V 6 bases and J 2 bases, with 8 bases left between them. The CDR3 DNA is TGCAGCGTAGGACACCGCAATCAGCCCCAGCATTTT. Amino acids: CSVGHRNQPQHF.

This chain uses TRBV4-3 with TRBJ1-2, with unresolved D. CDR3 size: 15 residues. The V gene lost 0 bases and the J gene lost 1 base, with 9 bases spanning the gap. The germline V gene has CDR1 LGHNA and CDR2 YSLEER. Here the CDR3 reads CASSQDLALNYGYTF. CDR3 DNA: TGCGCCAGCAGCCAAGATCTTGCACTTAACTATGGCTACACCTTC.

The chain uses TRBV27 and TRBJ2-7; no clear D. Germline-derived CDR1 and CDR2 are MNHEY and SMNVEV (reference sequence). The CDR3 consists of 13 residues. Trimming removed 8 bases at V and 2 bases at J, with 13 bases between. CDR3 coding DNA: TGTGCCAGCTTATCGACGGAGACCTACGAGCAGTACTTC. It encodes CASLSTETYEQYF.

This chain connects TRBV4-3 to TRBJ2-2; D call uncertain. Trimming left V 1 base short and J 4 bases short, with 10 bases between. Germline CDR1 is LGHNA and CDR2 is YSLEER. The CDR3 is 15 residues long. The CDR3 DNA sequence: TGCGCCAGCAGCCAAGTTATCACATCCACCGGGGAGCTGTTTTTT. Protein product: CASSQVITSTGELFF.

The V call is TRBV6-5, the J call TRBJ2-3; D gene ambiguous. Between the trimmed V and J ends, which lost 0 bases and 2 bases, there was a span of 6 bases. Germline CDR1 reads MNHEY; CDR2 reads SVGAGI. CDR3 length equals 14 residues. The CDR3: CASSYSASTDTQYF. As DNA, the CDR3 is TGTGCCAGCAGTTACTCGGCCTCCACAGATACGCAGTATTTT.

J is TRBJ2-4 and V is TRBV6-1; 8 bases are a match to TRBD1. Germline CDR1 reads MNHNS; CDR2 reads SASEGT. CDR3 size: 13 residues. The trim removed 3 bases at V and 12 bases at J, leaving 7 bases unmatched. The CDR3 DNA sequence: TGTGCCAGCAGTGAGGGACAGGTAAACCCTCAGTACTTC. It is translated as CASSEGQVNPQYF.

The chain links TRBV6-1 to TRBJ2-7; TRBD2 matches at 8 bases. Germline trimming cut 4 bases from V and 1 base from J; bases unmatched to any gene: 15. The germline gives CDR1 MNHNS, CDR2 SASEGT. The CDR3 has 18 residues. CDR3 DNA: TGTGCCAGCAGTGTATTGGCGGGGGGACCTCTGGGATCCTACGAGCAGTACTTC. Protein: CASSVLAGGPLGSYEQYF.

The chain uses TRBV7-8 and TRBJ2-2; unclear D gene. Germline loops: CDR1 SGHVS, CDR2 FQNEAQ. The CDR3 has 14 residues. The germline V and J ends were trimmed by 5 bases and 0 bases, with 7 bases remaining between them. CDR3 DNA sequence: TGTGCCAGCAGCCCCCTCGCGAACACCGGGGAGCTGTTTTTT. Its translation is CASSPLANTGELFF.

This chain links TRBV19 with TRBJ2-5, with 7 bases matching TRBD1. The germline CDR1 and CDR2 sequences are LNHDA and SQIVND (reference sequence). The trim removed 4 bases at V and 5 bases at J, leaving 4 bases unmatched. The CDR3 sequence is 13 residues long. CDR3 sequence (DNA): TGTGCCAGTAGTACCGACAGGGAGGAGACCCAGTACTTC. Translation: CASSTDREETQYF.

The gene calls are TRBV2 and TRBJ2-3; weak D call: TRBD1 (5 bases). The CDR3 consists of 15 residues. V shed 4 bases and J shed 1 base, with 12 bases lying between them. CDR1 and CDR2 from the germline V gene are SNHLY and FYNNEI. The CDR3 region is CASSARGGGTDTQYF. The CDR3 nucleotides are TGTGCCAGCAGTGCAAGGGGCGGCGGCACAGATACGCAGTATTTT.

This clone was seen once. The chain recombines TRBV2 with TRBJ1-2, with D unresolved. Germline lookup yields CDR1 SNHLY and CDR2 FYNNEI. The CDR3 is 13 amino acids. V dropped 5 bases and J dropped 8 bases, with 15 bases sitting between them. CDR3: CASSSTEMGGYTF. In nucleotides, the CDR3 is TGTGCCAGCAGTTCTACAGAAATGGGCGGCTACACCTTC.

The chain is built from TRBV7-9 and TRBJ2-7; unclear D gene. The CDR3 length is 10 residues. Germline values: CDR1 SEHNR, CDR2 FQNEAQ (reference sequence). Trimming stripped 5 bases from V and 4 bases from J, with 3 bases between. The CDR3 is CASSQYEQYF. The CDR3 coding sequence is TGTGCCAGCAGCCAATACGAGCAGTACTTC.

The count of this clone is one. The chain recombines TRBV15 with TRBJ2-2; TRBD1 matches 9 bases. The CDR3 is made up of 17 amino acids. Per the germline V gene, CDR1 is LNHNV and CDR2 is YYDKDF (reference sequence). Trimming at V came to 3 bases and at J to 6 bases, leaving 11 bases not matched to a gene. Written as DNA, the CDR3 is TGTGCCACCAGCAGCCATTCCGGGACAGGGAAATCCGGGGAGCTGTTTTTT. It is translated as CATSSHSGTGKSGELFF.

The V gene is TRBV6-4, the J gene TRBJ2-1; a possible D gene is TRBD2 (7 bases). The CDR3 has 13 residues. Trimming removed 10 bases from V and 2 bases from J, with 12 bases in between. CDR1 is MRHNA and CDR2 is SNTAGT in the germline V gene. The CDR3 loop reads CATRGGPYNEQFF. The CDR3 nucleotides read TGTGCCACAAGGGGGGGTCCCTACAATGAGCAGTTCTTC.

V and J are TRBV30 and TRBJ2-5; D not resolved. The germline V gene has CDR1 GTSNPN and CDR2 SVGIG (reference sequence). There are 11 residues in the CDR3. The V end was cut by 2 bases, the J end by 3 bases, with 4 bases between. The CDR3 protein is CAWSSEETQYF. The CDR3 DNA sequence: TGTGCCTGGAGTTCGGAAGAGACCCAGTACTTC.

In its sample, this clone was seen a few times. The J gene is TRBJ2-5, the V gene TRBV7-9; 8 bases align to TRBD2. The V and J ends lost 7 bases and 2 bases, in that order; junction bases with no gene match: 6. CDR3 length equals 14 residues. The V gene's germline CDR1 is SEHNR and CDR2 FQNEAQ (reference sequence). The CDR3 bases are TGTGCCAGCAACCCAGCGGGGGCTCAAGAGACCCAGTACTTC. Its protein product is CASNPAGAQETQYF.

V usage is TRBV4-1 and J usage is TRBJ1-2; 7 bases are a match to TRBD1. Germline CDR1 reads MGHRA; CDR2 reads YSYEKL. CDR3 length: 14 residues. The V gene end was trimmed by 1 base and the J gene end by 7 bases; junction bases not matched to a gene: 6. The CDR3 nucleotides read TGCGCCAGCAGCCAAGGAGACAGGGAGGTTGGCTACACCTTC. This codes for CASSQGDREVGYTF.

The chain recombines TRBV9 with TRBJ1-3; no clear D gene. The CDR3 runs 14 residues. The V and J ends lost 3 bases and 2 bases respectively, with 9 bases between them. In germline, CDR1 is SGDLS, CDR2 YYNGEE. Here the CDR3 reads CASSANEAGNTIYF. The CDR3, as DNA: TGTGCCAGCAGCGCGAACGAGGCTGGAAACACCATATATTTT. The whole variable domain, remainder taken from reference TRBV9 and TRBJ1-3, is DSGVTQTPKHLITATGQRVTLRCSPRSGDLSVYWYQQSLDQGLQFLIQYYNGEERAKGNILERFSAQQFPDLHSELNLSSLELGDSALYFCASSANEAGNTIYFGEGSWLTVV.